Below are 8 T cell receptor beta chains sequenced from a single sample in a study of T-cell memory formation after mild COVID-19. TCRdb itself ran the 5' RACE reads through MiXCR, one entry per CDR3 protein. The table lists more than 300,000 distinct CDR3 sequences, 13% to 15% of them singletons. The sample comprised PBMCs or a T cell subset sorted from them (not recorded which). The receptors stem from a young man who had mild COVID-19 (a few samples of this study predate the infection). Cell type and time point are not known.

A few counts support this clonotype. The DNA for the CDR3 is TGTGCCAGCAGCTTTGGGGGCGGGAAGTATCAGCCCCAGCATTTT. Its translation is CASSFGGGKYQPQHF. The chain couples TRBV7-9 to TRBJ1-5; TRBD1 might be the D (6 bases). Deletions cut 3 bases from V and 5 bases from J, with 14 bases between. The CDR3 is 15 amino acids. Germline assignment: CDR1 SEHNR and CDR2 FQNEAQ (reference sequence).

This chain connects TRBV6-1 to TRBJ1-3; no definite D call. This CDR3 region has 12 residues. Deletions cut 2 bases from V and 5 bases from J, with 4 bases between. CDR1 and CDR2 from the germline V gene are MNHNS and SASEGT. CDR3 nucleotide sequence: TGTGCCAGCAGTGAAACGAGAAACACCATATATTTT. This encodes CASSETRNTIYF.

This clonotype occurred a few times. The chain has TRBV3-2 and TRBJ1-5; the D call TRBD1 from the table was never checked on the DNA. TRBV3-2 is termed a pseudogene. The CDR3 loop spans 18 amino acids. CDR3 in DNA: TGTGCCAGCAGCCCGACCCGTGGACGTCCATATAGCAATCAGCCCCAGCATTTT. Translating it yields CASSPTRGRPYSNQPQHF.

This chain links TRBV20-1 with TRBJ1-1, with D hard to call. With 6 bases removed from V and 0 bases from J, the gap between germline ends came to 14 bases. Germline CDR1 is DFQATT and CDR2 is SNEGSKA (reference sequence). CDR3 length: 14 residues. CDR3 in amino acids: CSAPGFSVNTEAFF. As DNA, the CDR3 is TGCAGTGCACCAGGTTTCTCGGTGAACACTGAAGCTTTCTTT.

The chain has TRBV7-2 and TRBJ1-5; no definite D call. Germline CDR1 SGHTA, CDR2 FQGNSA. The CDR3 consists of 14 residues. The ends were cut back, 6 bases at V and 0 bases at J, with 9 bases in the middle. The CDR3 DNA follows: TGTGCCAGCAGTCTGGTTGCTAGCAATCAGCCCCAGCATTTT. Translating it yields CASSLVASNQPQHF.

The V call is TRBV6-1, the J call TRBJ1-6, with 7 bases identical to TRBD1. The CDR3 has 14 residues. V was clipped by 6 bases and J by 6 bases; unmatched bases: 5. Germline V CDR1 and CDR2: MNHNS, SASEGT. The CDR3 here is CASSDRVANSPLHF. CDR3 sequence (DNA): TGTGCCAGCAGCGACAGGGTTGCTAATTCACCCCTCCACTTT.

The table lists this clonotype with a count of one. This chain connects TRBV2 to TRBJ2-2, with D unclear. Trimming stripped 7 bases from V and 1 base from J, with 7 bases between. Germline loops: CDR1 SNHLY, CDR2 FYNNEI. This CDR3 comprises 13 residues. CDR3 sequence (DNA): TGTGCCAGCACCGTGGGGAACACCGGGGAGCTGTTTTTT. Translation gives CASTVGNTGELFF.

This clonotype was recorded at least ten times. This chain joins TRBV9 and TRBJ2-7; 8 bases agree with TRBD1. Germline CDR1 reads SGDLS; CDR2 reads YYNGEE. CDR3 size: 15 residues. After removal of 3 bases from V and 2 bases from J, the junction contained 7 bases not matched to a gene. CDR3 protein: CASSAQTGGPYEQYF. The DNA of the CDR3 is TGTGCCAGCAGCGCCCAAACAGGGGGGCCCTACGAGCAGTACTTC.